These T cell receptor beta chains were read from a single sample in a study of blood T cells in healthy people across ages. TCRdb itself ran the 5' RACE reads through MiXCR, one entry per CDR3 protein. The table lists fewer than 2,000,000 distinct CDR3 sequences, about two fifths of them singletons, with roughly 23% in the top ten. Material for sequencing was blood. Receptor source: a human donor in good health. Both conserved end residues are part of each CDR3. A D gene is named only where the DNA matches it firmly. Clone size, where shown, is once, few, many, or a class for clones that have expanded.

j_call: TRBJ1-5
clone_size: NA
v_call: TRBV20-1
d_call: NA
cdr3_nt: TGCAGTGTCCTAAGTGGGGAAAGACAGGCCGCCAATCAGCCCCAGCATTTT
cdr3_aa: CSVLSGERQAANQPQHF

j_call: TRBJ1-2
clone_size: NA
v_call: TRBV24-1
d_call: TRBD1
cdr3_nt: TGTGCCACCAGCCCGGGTCCCGCTGGGACAGGGCGCTATGGCTACACCTTC
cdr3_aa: CATSPGPAGTGRYGYTF

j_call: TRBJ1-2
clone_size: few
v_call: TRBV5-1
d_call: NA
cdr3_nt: TGCGCCAGCACCCTAGATCAGGTTCACTATGGCTACACCTTC
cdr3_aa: CASTLDQVHYGYTF

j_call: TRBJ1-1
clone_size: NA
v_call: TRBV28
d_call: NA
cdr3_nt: TGTGCCAGCAGTTTCTCCAGCGGTGGCACTGAAGCTTTCTTT
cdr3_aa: CASSFSSGGTEAFF

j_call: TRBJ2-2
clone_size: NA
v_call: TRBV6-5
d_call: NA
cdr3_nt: TGTGCCAGCAGTCGGATGGAGGTAGCGCTCTCCGGGGAGCTGTTTTTT
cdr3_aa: CASSRMEVALSGELFF

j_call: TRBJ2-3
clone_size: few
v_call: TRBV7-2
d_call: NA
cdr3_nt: TGTGCCAGCAGCTTAGAAAGCGGGTTGCTCACCGATACGCAGTATTTT
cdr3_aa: CASSLESGLLTDTQYF

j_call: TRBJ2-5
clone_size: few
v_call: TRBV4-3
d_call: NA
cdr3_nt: TGCGCCAGCAGCCAAGATATTCGCAGGGCTGAGACCCAGTACTTC
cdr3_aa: CASSQDIRRAETQYF

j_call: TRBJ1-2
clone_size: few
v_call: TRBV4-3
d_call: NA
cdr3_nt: TGCGCCAGCAGCCAAGTCTCCGGGAGCCGCTATGGCTACACCTTC
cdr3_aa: CASSQVSGSRYGYTF

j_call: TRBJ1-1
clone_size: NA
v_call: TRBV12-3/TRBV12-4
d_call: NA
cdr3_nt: TGTGCCAGCAGTTTTGGGCGGGGCCCGAACACTGAAGCTTTCTTT
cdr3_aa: CASSFGRGPNTEAFF

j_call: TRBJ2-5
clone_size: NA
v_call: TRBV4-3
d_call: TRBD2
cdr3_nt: TGCGCCAGCAGTCCCGAGGCTAGCGGGAAAGAGACCCAGTACTTC
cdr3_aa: CASSPEASGKETQYF

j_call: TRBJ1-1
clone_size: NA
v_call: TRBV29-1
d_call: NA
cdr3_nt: TGCAGCGCCAATGGGGGGGCCGGCACTGAAGCTTTCTTT
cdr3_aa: CSANGGAGTEAFF

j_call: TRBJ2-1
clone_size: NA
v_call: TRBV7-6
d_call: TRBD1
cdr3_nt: TGTGCCAGCAGCTATGGACAGGGGCTCGGGAATGAGCAGTTCTTC
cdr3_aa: CASSYGQGLGNEQFF

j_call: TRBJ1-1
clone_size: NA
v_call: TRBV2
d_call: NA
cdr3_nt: TGTGCCAGCAGAGAACACGGTGAAGCTTTCTTT
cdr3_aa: CASREHGEAFF

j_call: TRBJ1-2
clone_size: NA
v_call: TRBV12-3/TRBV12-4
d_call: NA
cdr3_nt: TGTGCCAGCAGCCGAAAGGACAGCTCCCTCTATGGCTACACCTTC
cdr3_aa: CASSRKDSSLYGYTF

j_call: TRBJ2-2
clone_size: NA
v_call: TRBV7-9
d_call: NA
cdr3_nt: TGTGCCAGCAGCTTTTCCATAACGAACAGCGGGGAGCTGTTTTTT
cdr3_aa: CASSFSITNSGELFF

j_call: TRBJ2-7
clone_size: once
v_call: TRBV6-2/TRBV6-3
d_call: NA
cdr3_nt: TGTGCCAGCAGTAACGGACCCACGCCCCACGAGCAGTACTTC
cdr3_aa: CASSNGPTPHEQYF

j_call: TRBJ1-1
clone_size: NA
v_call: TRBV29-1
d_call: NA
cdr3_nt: TGCAGCGTTGAAGAAGGGTACACTAGGACTGAAGCTTTCTTT
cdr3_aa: CSVEEGYTRTEAFF

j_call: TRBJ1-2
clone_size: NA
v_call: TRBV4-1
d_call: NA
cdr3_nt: TGCGCCAGCAGCCGAATAACAGACTATGGCTACACCTTC
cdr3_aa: CASSRITDYGYTF

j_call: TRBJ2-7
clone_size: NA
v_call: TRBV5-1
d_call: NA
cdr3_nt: TGCGCCAGCAGCCTGATGGGGGGCTCCTACGAGCAGTACTTC
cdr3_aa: CASSLMGGSYEQYF

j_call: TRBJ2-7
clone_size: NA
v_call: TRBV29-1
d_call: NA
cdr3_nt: TGCAGCGTGGGGCCGAGGGGGTCCCCCTACGAGCAGTACTTC
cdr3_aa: CSVGPRGSPYEQYF

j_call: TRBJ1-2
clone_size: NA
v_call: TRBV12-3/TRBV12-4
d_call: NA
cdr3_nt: TGTGCCAGCAGTTCCCTGGGGAACTATGGCTACACCTTC
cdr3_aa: CASSSLGNYGYTF

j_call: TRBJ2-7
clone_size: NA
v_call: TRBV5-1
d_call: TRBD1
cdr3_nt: TGCGCCAGCAGCCCGGGGGACAGGGCTTACTACGAGCAGTACTTC
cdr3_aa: CASSPGDRAYYEQYF

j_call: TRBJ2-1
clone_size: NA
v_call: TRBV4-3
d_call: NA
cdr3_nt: TGCACCAGCAGCCAAGATCGTGATTTTTCCTACAATGAGCAGTTCTTC
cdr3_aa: CTSSQDRDFSYNEQFF

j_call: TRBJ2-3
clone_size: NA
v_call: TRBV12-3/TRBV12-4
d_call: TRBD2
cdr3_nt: TGTGCCAGCAGTTTAGGGCTAGCGGGGGGCGTAGATACGCAGTATTTT
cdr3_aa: CASSLGLAGGVDTQYF

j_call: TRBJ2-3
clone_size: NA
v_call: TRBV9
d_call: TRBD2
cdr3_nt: TGTGCCAGCAGCGTCCCCCTAGCGGGGGGTAGCACAGATACGCAGTATTTT
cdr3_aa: CASSVPLAGGSTDTQYF

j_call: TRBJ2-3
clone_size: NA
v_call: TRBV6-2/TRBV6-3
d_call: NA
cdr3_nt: TGTGCCAGCAGTTATCCTCCGGGGACAGATACGCAGTATTTT
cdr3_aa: CASSYPPGTDTQYF

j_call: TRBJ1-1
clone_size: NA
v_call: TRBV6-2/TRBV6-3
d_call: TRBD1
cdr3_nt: TGTGCCAGCAGTCACGGACAGGGGGCTGGGGGCACTGAAGCTTTCTTT
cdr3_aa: CASSHGQGAGGTEAFF